This T cell receptor (beta chain) is drawn from a study of siplizumab effects on memory and regulatory T cells. Generated by immunoSEQ multiplex PCR, the TCRdb table keeps only in-frame clones and is missing some. The data show about 100,000 clones, with about 92% seen just once and approximately 0.71% held by the top ten. The length of the CDR3 is 18 residues. The V gene's germline CDR1 is SGHVS and CDR2 FQNEAQ. Trimming cost V 5 bases and J 5 bases, with 27 bases left between them. Sequenced material: Tregs sorted from blood. This TCR was recovered from a human donor in good health. The J gene is TRBJ2-5, the V gene TRBV7-8; no clear D gene. The DNA of the CDR3 is TGTGCCAGCAGCGCCATGAACACTTCGCTAGATTTTAGGGAGACCCAGTACTTC. Translating it yields CASSAMNTSLDFRETQYF.